This TCR beta chain was captured by sequencing in a study of CD8+ T cells in alopecia areata. General study points: Higher clonality than in normal scalp was seen in lesional scalp, especially alopecia totalis/universalis.

The treatment: oral pan-JAK inhibitor, 5-10 mg twice daily. Details on this clone: Its antigen is undetermined.

The authors extracted RNA and reverse transcribed it into cDNA as the sequencing template. Some clones are missing from TCRdb's copy, which holds only in-frame ones; the method was immunoSEQ multiplex PCR. Among about 97,000 clones listed, about three fifths were seen once. Germline V lookup: CDR1 MNHEY, CDR2 SMNVEV (reference sequence). The CDR3 is 15 residues long. With 8 bases removed from V and 1 base from J, the gap between germline ends came to 16 bases. This chain connects TRBV27 to TRBJ2-3, with D possibly being TRBD1 or TRBD2 (5 bases each). The receptor was derived from a human donor with alopecia areata. The sequencing used CD8+ T cells sorted from blood, collected at roughly week 58, from a patient treated with tofacitinib. The CDR3 reads CASGLEGPGTDTQYF. In DNA, the CDR3 is TGTGCCAGCGGCCTTGAGGGGCCAGGCACAGATACGCAGTATTTT.